The next 8 T cell receptor beta chains were all read from a single sample in a study of CD8 T cells in ankylosing spondylitis. TCRdb processed the 5' RACE reads anew with MiXCR; each CDR3 protein has one entry. The table records over 150,000 distinct CDR3 sequences, 15% to 20% of them present only once. The sequenced sample was blood, either unsorted or a sorted T cell fraction (not recorded which). Every receptor here comes from a male donor aged 5-29 years with ankylosing spondylitis or in good health (not recorded which).

The chain recombines TRBV20-1 with TRBJ2-3; 13 positions match TRBD2. Trimming removed 4 bases from V and 2 bases from J; junction bases left unmatched: 3. The CDR3 has 15 residues. The V gene's germline CDR1 is DFQATT and CDR2 SNEGSKA (reference sequence). The CDR3 reads CSATGLAGATDTQYF. The CDR3 DNA is TGCAGTGCTACCGGACTAGCGGGGGCCACAGATACGCAGTATTTT.

The sample holds many counts of this clonotype. This sequence joins TRBV24-1 and TRBJ2-1; TRBD2 agrees at 10 bases. Germline values: CDR1 KGHDR, CDR2 SFDVKD. The CDR3 totals 14 residues. Unmatched junction bases numbered 10, after V lost 9 bases and J lost 9 bases. CDR3 loop: CATGPSGSGSEQFF. CDR3 nucleotide sequence: TGTGCCACCGGACCTAGCGGGAGTGGGAGTGAGCAGTTCTTC.

This clonotype was seen at least ten times. J is TRBJ2-1 and V is TRBV11-1; 7 nucleotides align to TRBD2. The V segment lost 7 bases and the J segment 9 bases; nucleotides outside the gene matches: 12. Germline values: CDR1 SGHAT, CDR2 FQDESV (reference sequence). The CDR3 has 14 residues. CDR3 region: CASTAGTPQGEQFF. CDR3 in DNA: TGTGCCAGCACAGCGGGAACCCCCCAGGGTGAGCAGTTCTTC.

A note on this clonotype: One end of the junction is discordant with germline, which a read error may explain. V gene TRBV29-1 combines with J gene TRBJ2-1; 9 positions agree with TRBD1. Looked up from germline, CDR1 is SQVTM and CDR2 is ANQGSEA. This CDR3 spans 9 amino acids. Here the CDR3 reads CSAGTGPDF. The CDR3 coding sequence is TGCAGCGCAGGGACAGGGCCCGACTTC.

The table lists this clonotype with many counts. The chain uses TRBV7-9 and TRBJ2-7; 9 bases map to TRBD1. The trim removed 1 base at V and 12 bases at J, leaving 13 bases unmatched. This CDR3 comprises 15 residues. The germline CDR1 and CDR2 sequences are SEHNR and FQNEAQ (reference sequence). The CDR3: CASSLEAVDRGFLYF. CDR3 coding DNA: TGTGCCAGCAGCTTAGAGGCCGTTGACAGGGGGTTTCTGTACTTC.

This clonotype has just one count. The chain carries TRBV7-2 and TRBJ2-2, with TRBD2 matching 10 bases. V was clipped by 5 bases and J by 6 bases; unmatched bases: 9. This CDR3 contains 16 residues. From germline, CDR1 is SGHTA and CDR2 FQGNSA. CDR3 bases: TGTGCCAGCAGCCTTACGGGGCTAGCGGGAGCCGGGGAGCTGTTTTTT. This encodes CASSLTGLAGAGELFF.

This clonotype was counted ten times or more. The rearrangement uses TRBV6-5 and TRBJ1-4; unclear D gene. V gave up 5 bases and J gave up 8 bases, with 18 bases separating them. The germline CDR1 and CDR2 sequences are MNHEY and SVGAGI. CDR3 length: 15 residues. CDR3 sequence: CASSPRSGSGEKLFF. CDR3 in DNA: TGTGCCAGCAGTCCCCGGTCGGGGTCGGGGGAAAAACTGTTTTTT.

This clonotype was recorded many times. J is TRBJ2-3 and V is TRBV12-3 or TRBV12-4; D perhaps matches TRBD1 (6 bases). The length of the CDR3 is 14 residues. V shed 2 bases and J shed 5 bases, with 11 bases lying between them. The CDR3 is CASSLQQDRDTQYF. The CDR3 DNA reads as TGTGCCAGCAGTTTACAGCAGGACAGAGATACGCAGTATTTT.